Below are 27 T cell receptor beta chains sequenced from a single sample in a study of blood T cell repertoires in COVID-19 (dated by TCRdb to about 2020). The library was prepared using the immunoSEQ multiplex PCR assay. TCRdb holds this immuneACCESS table with in-frame rearrangements only. Some clones are missing; in checked studies, unresolved V genes explain under half, and the rest has no known cause. This sample holds around 300,000 clones; 91% were observed only once. 2.2% of the sample is taken by the ten largest. Material: peripheral blood. The receptors stem from a woman aged 25 to 39 with COVID-19, enrolled during active disease.

This rearrangement joins TRBV19 to TRBJ2-1; 13 bases fit TRBD2. Germline V CDR1 and CDR2: LNHDA, SQIVND (reference sequence). The V and J ends lost 4 bases and 0 bases, in that order; junction bases with no gene match: 12. The CDR3 consists of 20 residues. CDR3 in amino acids: CASSTLPGLAGISSYNEQFF. The CDR3 DNA reads as TGTGCCAGTAGTACCCTACCGGGACTAGCGGGGATAAGCTCCTACAATGAGCAGTTCTTC. The full variable domain, its missing parts supplied by reference TRBV19 and TRBJ2-1, is DGGITQSPKYLFRKEGQNVTLSCEQNLNHDAMYWYRQDPGQGLRLIYYSQIVNDFQKGDIAEGYSVSREKKESFPLTVTSAQKNPTAFYLCASSTLPGLAGISSYNEQFFGPGTRLTVL.

The chain couples TRBV9 to TRBJ2-1; 8 bases are shared with TRBD2. CDR1 is SGDLS, CDR2 YYNGEE, per germline. The CDR3 is 16 residues long. J lost 0 bases, V lost 1 base, and 3 bases had no gene match. CDR3 sequence (DNA): TGTGCCAGCAGCGTATCGAGCGGGAGCTCCTACAATGAGCAGTTCTTC. Encoded protein: CASSVSSGSSYNEQFF. Together with reference TRBV9 and TRBJ2-1, the CDR3 gives the full variable domain: DSGVTQTPKHLITATGQRVTLRCSPRSGDLSVYWYQQSLDQGLQFLIQYYNGEERAKGNILERFSAQQFPDLHSELNLSSLELGDSALYFCASSVSSGSSYNEQFFGPGTRLTVL.

V and J are TRBV28 and TRBJ1-2; tentatively, D is TRBD1 (5 bases). The V gene lost 5 bases and the J gene lost 6 bases, with 19 bases spanning the gap. Germline CDR1 and CDR2: MDHEN and SYDVKM. The CDR3 extends over 15 amino acids. This CDR3 is CASSGDSLGAHGYTF. CDR3 nucleotides: TGTGCCAGCAGTGGGGACTCCCTTGGGGCTCATGGCTACACCTTC.

In this sample, this clone turned up a few times. This sequence joins TRBV28 and TRBJ1-5; 7 nucleotides align to TRBD1. CDR1 and CDR2 (germline): MDHEN, SYDVKM. The V segment lost 5 bases and the J segment 1 base; nucleotides outside the gene matches: 8. This CDR3 has 16 amino acids. The CDR3 is CASSGPGTVSNQPQHF. The CDR3 nucleotides read TGTGCCAGCAGTGGCCCCGGGACAGTGAGCAATCAGCCCCAGCATTTT. The full variable domain, rest sourced from reference TRBV28 and TRBJ1-5, is DVKVTQSSRYLVKRTGEKVFLECVQDMDHENMFWYRQDPGLGLRLIYFSYDVKMKEKGDIPEGYSVSREKKERFSLILESASTNQTSMYLCASSGPGTVSNQPQHFGDGTRLSIL.

The CDR3 DNA reads as TGTGCCAGCGGCTCAGTGAACTATGGCTACACCTTC. Protein sequence: CASGSVNYGYTF. The genes are TRBV11-2 and TRBJ1-2; D gene uncertain. V was cut by 8 bases and J by 2 bases, with 9 bases left in between. From germline, CDR1 is SGHAT and CDR2 FQNNGV. This CDR3 is 12 amino acids long.

V gene TRBV6-6 combines with J gene TRBJ2-3, with 7 nucleotides matching TRBD1. The junction had 5 bases not matched to a gene; V was cut back by 2 bases and J by 3 bases. Germline CDR1 is MNHNY and CDR2 is SVGAGI (reference sequence). This CDR3 has 15 amino acids. The DNA of the CDR3 is TGTGCCAGCAGTTACGCGCAGGGGGTAACAGATACGCAGTATTTT. Translation: CASSYAQGVTDTQYF.

This chain connects TRBV6-1 to TRBJ1-2, with 7 bases matching TRBD1. This CDR3 is built from 16 residues. Germline-derived CDR1 and CDR2 are MNHNS and SASEGT. The junction had 13 bases not matched to a gene; V was cut back by 3 bases and J by 6 bases. The CDR3 reads CASSDLGTAHSNGYTF. DNA of the CDR3: TGTGCCAGCAGTGACCTCGGGACAGCTCATTCCAATGGCTACACCTTC.

The chain employs TRBV5-1 and TRBJ2-5, with TRBD2 identical over 9 bases. From germline, CDR1 is SGHRS and CDR2 YFSETQ. Trimming cost V 3 bases and J 5 bases; bases outside gene matches: 5. The CDR3 is made up of 14 amino acids. The CDR3 DNA follows: TGCGCCAGCAGCTCGACTAGCGGTGGGGAGACCCAGTACTTC. Protein product: CASSSTSGGETQYF.

The V gene is TRBV29-1, the J gene TRBJ2-1, with D hard to call. The CDR3 runs to 15 residues. Germline V CDR1 and CDR2: SQVTM, ANQGSEA. V lost 6 bases, J lost 0 bases, and 15 bases lay in between. The DNA for the CDR3 is TGCAGCGTAGGAGATACCGCCAACTCCTACAATGAGCAGTTCTTC. It translates to CSVGDTANSYNEQFF.

The gene calls are TRBV6-5 and TRBJ2-1, with 10 bases that match TRBD2. Germline V CDR1 and CDR2: MNHEY, SVGAGI. This CDR3 has 14 residues. The V segment lost 6 bases and the J segment 8 bases; nucleotides outside the gene matches: 7. This CDR3 is CASSPGLATDEQFF. CDR3 bases: TGTGCCAGCAGCCCGGGACTAGCGACCGATGAGCAGTTCTTC.

The J gene is TRBJ2-7, the V gene TRBV30; D is perhaps TRBD1 (5 bases). Trimming took 0 bases from V and 5 from J, leaving 20 bases between them. Per the germline V gene, CDR1 is GTSNPN and CDR2 is SVGIG (reference sequence). The CDR3 covers 16 residues. The CDR3 here is CAWSVLRTKVPDEQYF. DNA of the CDR3: TGTGCCTGGAGTGTACTTCGGACAAAGGTACCGGACGAGCAGTACTTC.

This clone has more than one count but fewer than ten. The chain uses TRBV30 and TRBJ1-2; 7 positions match TRBD1. CDR3 size: 15 residues. The germline gives CDR1 GTSNPN, CDR2 SVGIG (reference sequence). Trimming cost V 0 bases and J 2 bases; bases outside gene matches: 6. The CDR3 DNA reads as TGTGCCTGGAGTGTACTGAACAGGGGAAACTATGGCTACACCTTC. This encodes CAWSVLNRGNYGYTF.

The chain has TRBV5-3 and TRBJ2-7; weak D call: TRBD1 (6 bases). TRBV5-3 has ORF status, its function being uncertain. The CDR3 is 16 residues long. V lost 4 bases and J lost 0, with 17 bases in between. CDR3: CARSRRGQTFSYEQYF. CDR3 nucleotide sequence: TGTGCCAGAAGCAGACGCGGACAGACTTTCTCCTACGAGCAGTACTTC.

This chain links TRBV5-8 with TRBJ1-2; 7 bases map to TRBD1. CDR1 is SGHTS and CDR2 is YDEGEE in the germline V gene. The CDR3 sequence is 14 residues long. Trimming removed 4 bases from V and 2 bases from J; junction bases left unmatched: 5. The CDR3: CASSTNRGNYGYTF. For the CDR3, the DNA is TGTGCCAGCAGCACAAACAGGGGAAACTATGGCTACACCTTC.

The gene calls are TRBV27 and TRBJ1-5; D unresolved. The CDR3 is 15 amino acids. Germline lookup yields CDR1 MNHEY and CDR2 SMNVEV (reference sequence). Trimming removed 3 bases from V and 0 bases from J, with 9 bases in between. The CDR3 loop reads CASSFKQISNQPQHF. CDR3 coding DNA: TGTGCCAGCAGTTTTAAACAGATTAGCAATCAGCCCCAGCATTTT.

The chain couples TRBV18 to TRBJ1-4, with 8 bases that match TRBD1. CDR3 length equals 15 residues. Germline V gene data show CDR1 as KGHSH and CDR2 as LQKENI. V trimming: 3 bases; J trimming: 6 bases; junction bases outside the gene matches: 6. The CDR3 coding sequence is TGTGCCAGCTCACCCAAGACAGGGGCAGATGAAAAACTGTTTTTT. Amino acids: CASSPKTGADEKLFF.

The rearrangement links TRBV6-5 to TRBJ2-1; possibly TRBD1 for D (6 bases). CDR3 size: 14 residues. Trimming cost V 5 bases and J 7 bases, with 15 bases left between them. Germline-derived CDR1 and CDR2 are MNHEY and SVGAGI. CDR3: CASSIFTGLNEQFF. DNA for the CDR3: TGTGCCAGCAGTATTTTCACAGGGTTGAATGAGCAGTTCTTC.

The chain has TRBV10-2 and TRBJ1-3; D remains unclear. V was pared by 5 bases and J by 0 bases, with 11 bases between. The CDR3 is 15 residues long. In germline, CDR1 is WSHSY, CDR2 SAAADI. DNA of the CDR3: TGCGCCAGCAGTCCCCAGGCCTTCTCTGGAAACACCATATATTTT. It encodes CASSPQAFSGNTIYF.

The rearrangement uses TRBV27 and TRBJ2-1, with D possibly TRBD2 on 5 matching bases. With 4 bases removed from V and 3 bases from J, the gap between germline ends came to 7 bases. Germline V gene lookup returns CDR1 MNHEY and CDR2 SMNVEV (reference sequence). CDR3 length equals 13 residues. This CDR3 reads CASSSRDYNEQFF. As DNA, the CDR3 is TGTGCCAGCAGTTCCCGGGACTACAATGAGCAGTTCTTC.

J is TRBJ2-5 and V is TRBV5-6, with 7 positions matching TRBD1. CDR1 is SGHDT and CDR2 is YYEEEE in the germline V gene. This CDR3 has 13 residues. With V trimmed by 2 bases and J by 4 bases, 2 bases remained unmatched. In DNA, the CDR3 is TGTGCCAGCAGCTTACAGGGGATAGAGACCCAGTACTTC. Protein product: CASSLQGIETQYF.

The CDR3 nucleotides are TGTGCCAGCAGTGAATACGGGGACAGGGTCCTTGGCTACACCTTC. This sequence encodes CASSEYGDRVLGYTF. The J gene is TRBJ1-2, the V gene TRBV25-1; 9 bases line up with TRBD1. The CDR3 is 15 residues long. The V gene's germline CDR1 is MGHDK and CDR2 SYGVNS. Trimming removed 0 bases from V and 7 bases from J; junction bases left unmatched: 6.

The chain employs TRBV7-9 and TRBJ1-2, with D possibly being TRBD1 (6 bases). Germline CDR1 SEHNR, CDR2 FQNEAQ (reference sequence). The CDR3 is 14 residues long. V dropped 5 bases and J dropped 5 bases, with 15 bases sitting between them. The CDR3 sequence is CASSGTSALYGYTF. The CDR3 DNA sequence: TGTGCCAGCAGCGGGACATCGGCTCTTTATGGCTACACCTTC.

This rearrangement joins TRBV5-4 to TRBJ1-2, with 10 positions matching TRBD1. Trimming removed 4 bases from V and 3 bases from J; junction bases left unmatched: 6. Germline V gene data show CDR1 as SGHNT and CDR2 as YYREEE (reference sequence). The CDR3 is 15 amino acids. The CDR3 coding sequence is TGTGCCAGCAGCGGAGCGGGACAGGGGTACTATGGCTACACCTTC. This encodes CASSGAGQGYYGYTF.

The chain links TRBV19 to TRBJ2-6, with 10 bases lining up with TRBD1. The germline gives CDR1 LNHDA, CDR2 SQIVND (reference sequence). V lost 6 bases to trimming and J lost 0 bases; unmatched junction nucleotides: 5. CDR3 length equals 17 residues. The CDR3 DNA sequence: TGTGCCAGTAGCCCCGGGACAGGGGCCTCTGGGGCCAACGTCCTGACTTTC. It specifies CASSPGTGASGANVLTF. Full variable domain (remainder filled in from reference TRBV19 and TRBJ2-6): DGGITQSPKYLFRKEGQNVTLSCEQNLNHDAMYWYRQDPGQGLRLIYYSQIVNDFQKGDIAEGYSVSREKKESFPLTVTSAQKNPTAFYLCASSPGTGASGANVLTFGAGSRLTVL.

V usage is TRBV2 and J usage is TRBJ1-6; 9 bases are a match to TRBD1. The germline gives CDR1 SNHLY, CDR2 FYNNEI. The CDR3 is 14 residues long. Trimming cost V 4 bases and J 8 bases; bases outside gene matches: 3. For the CDR3, the DNA is TGTGCCAGCAGTGGGACAGGGGAAGATTCACCCCTCCACTTT. It yields the protein CASSGTGEDSPLHF. Full variable domain (missing parts from reference TRBV2 and TRBJ1-6): EPEVTQTPSHQVTQMGQEVILRCVPISNHLYFYWYRQILGQKVEFLVSFYNNEISEKSEIFDDQFSVERPDGSNFTLKIRSTKLEDSAMYFCASSGTGEDSPLHFGNGTRLTVT.

The chain joins TRBV15 to TRBJ2-7, with D unclear. Germline loops: CDR1 LNHNV, CDR2 YYDKDF (reference sequence). The length of the CDR3 is 14 residues. The germline V and J ends were trimmed by 0 bases and 1 base, with 7 bases remaining between them. CDR3 DNA: TGTGCCACCAGCAGAGAACACGGGTCCTACGAGCAGTACTTC. As protein: CATSREHGSYEQYF.

The chain joins TRBV28 to TRBJ1-4; 7 nucleotides agree with TRBD1. The CDR3 is 15 residues long. The germline V gene encodes CDR1 MDHEN and CDR2 SYDVKM. V was clipped by 6 bases and J by 7 bases; unmatched bases: 11. The CDR3 loop reads CASRVARGLGEKLFF. The CDR3 bases are TGTGCCAGCAGAGTAGCTAGGGGGCTGGGTGAAAAACTGTTTTTT.